These T cell receptor beta chains were read from a single sample in a study of cytomegalovirus exposure and HLA in healthy donors. Profiling relied on immunoSEQ multiplex PCR, and the TCRdb table lists in-frame clones only, not all of them. Of 150,000 to 200,000 clones listed, over 70% were seen once; the top ten hold approximately 14%. Sequencing was performed on PBMCs. These receptors all stem from a woman between 35 and 50 years old in good health and CMV-seronegative. CDR3s include the opening cysteine and the closing phenylalanine or tryptophan. D genes are given only for firm matches. The size field is filled for only some rows; it gives once, few, many or a size class.

clone_size: .; v_call: TRBV18; d_call: TRBD1; j_call: TRBJ2-5; cdr3_aa: CASSPPGQERETQYF; cdr3_nt: TGTGCCAGCTCACCACCGGGACAGGAAAGAGAGACCCAGTACTTC
clone_size: few; v_call: TRBV5-1; d_call: TRBD1; j_call: TRBJ1-1; cdr3_aa: CASSLTGDTEAFF; cdr3_nt: TGCGCCAGCAGCTTGACAGGGGACACTGAAGCTTTCTTT
clone_size: .; v_call: TRBV18; d_call: TRBD2; j_call: TRBJ2-7; cdr3_aa: CASSPERDYEQYF; cdr3_nt: TGTGCCAGCTCACCAGAGCGGGACTACGAGCAGTACTTC
clone_size: .; v_call: TRBV7-3; d_call: TRBD1; j_call: TRBJ2-2; cdr3_aa: CASSSGQGAPGELFF; cdr3_nt: TGTGCCAGCAGTTCCGGACAGGGGGCGCCTGGGGAGCTGTTTTTT
clone_size: .; v_call: TRBV5-1; d_call: .; j_call: TRBJ1-2; cdr3_aa: CASSALGGSRF; cdr3_nt: TGCGCCAGCAGCGCCCTGGGCGGGTCACGATTC
clone_size: .; v_call: TRBV5-1; d_call: .; j_call: TRBJ2-7; cdr3_aa: CASSLQGTYEQYF; cdr3_nt: TGCGCCAGCAGCCTTCAGGGAACCTACGAGCAGTACTTC
clone_size: .; v_call: TRBV27; d_call: .; j_call: TRBJ2-7; cdr3_aa: CASSFGRVYEQYF; cdr3_nt: TGTGCCAGCAGTTTCGGCAGGGTCTACGAGCAGTACTTC
clone_size: many; v_call: TRBV4-2; d_call: TRBD1; j_call: TRBJ1-5; cdr3_aa: CASSQDGDRAGQPQHF; cdr3_nt: TGTGCCAGCAGCCAAGACGGAGACAGGGCGGGTCAGCCCCAGCATTTT
clone_size: .; v_call: TRBV6-5; d_call: .; j_call: TRBJ1-6; cdr3_aa: CASSYAGLNSPLHF; cdr3_nt: TGTGCCAGCAGTTACGCAGGGTTAAATTCACCCCTCCACTTT
clone_size: once; v_call: TRBV6-6; d_call: TRBD2; j_call: TRBJ2-5; cdr3_aa: CASSYTLSGGAKTQYF; cdr3_nt: TGTGCCAGCAGTTACACACTAAGCGGGGGGGCGAAGACCCAGTACTTC
clone_size: .; v_call: TRBV11-2; d_call: .; j_call: TRBJ1-2; cdr3_aa: CASSLEGHANYGYTF; cdr3_nt: TGTGCCAGCAGCTTAGAGGGACACGCTAACTATGGCTACACCTTC
clone_size: few; v_call: TRBV28; d_call: TRBD2; j_call: TRBJ2-7; cdr3_aa: CASSELAGGRYEQYF; cdr3_nt: TGTGCCAGCAGCGAACTAGCGGGGGGGCGGTACGAGCAGTACTTC
clone_size: .; v_call: TRBV7-9; d_call: TRBD1; j_call: TRBJ2-3; cdr3_aa: CSSSSYGQGVSDTQYF; cdr3_nt: TGTTCCAGCAGCTCCTACGGACAGGGCGTGTCAGATACGCAGTATTTT
clone_size: once; v_call: TRBV7-2; d_call: TRBD2; j_call: TRBJ2-5; cdr3_aa: CATRGGLAGAWETQYF; cdr3_nt: TGTGCCACCCGGGGGGGGCTAGCGGGGGCGTGGGAGACCCAGTACTTC
clone_size: .; v_call: TRBV7-9; d_call: TRBD2; j_call: TRBJ2-3; cdr3_aa: CASSPPGSSGTDTQYF; cdr3_nt: TGTGCCAGCAGCCCCCCGGGATCTAGCGGAACAGATACGCAGTATTTT
clone_size: .; v_call: TRBV5-1; d_call: TRBD1; j_call: TRBJ1-4; cdr3_aa: CASSIRQGWEKLFF; cdr3_nt: TGCGCCAGCAGCATTAGACAGGGTTGGGAAAAACTGTTTTTT
clone_size: .; v_call: TRBV7-9; d_call: .; j_call: TRBJ2-1; cdr3_aa: CSTELPEQFF; cdr3_nt: TGTTCCACCGAACTCCCTGAGCAGTTCTTC
clone_size: .; v_call: TRBV11-3; d_call: TRBD2; j_call: TRBJ2-1; cdr3_aa: CASSSLAGGWDEQFF; cdr3_nt: TGTGCCAGCAGCTCGCTAGCGGGGGGGTGGGATGAGCAGTTCTTC
clone_size: .; v_call: TRBV7-3; d_call: TRBD2; j_call: TRBJ2-7; cdr3_aa: CASSANSGAYEQYF; cdr3_nt: TGTGCCAGCAGCGCCAATAGCGGGGCCTACGAGCAGTACTTC
clone_size: .; v_call: TRBV28; d_call: TRBD2; j_call: TRBJ2-7; cdr3_aa: CASSLAGALYEQYF; cdr3_nt: TGTGCCAGCAGTCTAGCGGGAGCCCTCTACGAGCAGTACTTC
clone_size: once; v_call: TRBV2; d_call: TRBD2; j_call: TRBJ2-1; cdr3_aa: CASLGSGSFYNEQFF; cdr3_nt: TGTGCCAGCTTGGGGAGCGGGAGCTTCTACAATGAGCAGTTCTTC
clone_size: once; v_call: TRBV6-6; d_call: .; j_call: TRBJ1-6; cdr3_aa: CASRSGGSPLHF; cdr3_nt: TGTGCCAGCAGGTCCGGGGGTTCACCCCTCCACTTT
clone_size: .; v_call: TRBV9; d_call: .; j_call: TRBJ2-3; cdr3_aa: CASSVAVYTDTQYF; cdr3_nt: TGTGCCAGCAGCGTAGCGGTGTACACAGATACGCAGTATTTT
clone_size: .; v_call: TRBV2; d_call: TRBD1; j_call: TRBJ1-3; cdr3_aa: CASTLDRGQDTIYF; cdr3_nt: TGTGCCAGCACCTTAGACAGGGGGCAAGACACCATATATTTT
clone_size: .; v_call: TRBV7-8; d_call: .; j_call: TRBJ1-2; cdr3_aa: CASSLEEARGFHGYTF; cdr3_nt: TGTGCCAGCAGCTTAGAAGAGGCACGGGGGTTCCATGGCTACACCTTC
clone_size: once; v_call: TRBV7-2; d_call: TRBD2; j_call: TRBJ2-7; cdr3_aa: CASSPGLAVDEQYF; cdr3_nt: TGTGCCAGCAGCCCGGGACTAGCCGTCGACGAGCAGTACTTC
clone_size: once; v_call: TRBV29-1; d_call: .; j_call: TRBJ2-5; cdr3_aa: CSVAPVQGETQYF; cdr3_nt: TGCAGCGTCGCACCCGTGCAGGGAGAGACCCAGTACTTC
clone_size: .; v_call: TRBV10-3; d_call: TRBD1; j_call: TRBJ2-2; cdr3_aa: CAINRDREGGELFF; cdr3_nt: TGTGCCATCAATCGGGACAGGGAGGGCGGGGAGCTGTTTTTT
clone_size: .; v_call: TRBV7-2; d_call: TRBD2; j_call: TRBJ2-3; cdr3_aa: CASSLADAGGNTDTQYF; cdr3_nt: TGTGCCAGCAGCTTAGCTGACGCGGGAGGGAACACAGATACGCAGTATTTT
clone_size: .; v_call: TRBV5-5; d_call: .; j_call: TRBJ1-1; cdr3_aa: CASSQELVGVNTEAFF; cdr3_nt: TGCGCCAGCAGCCAAGAATTGGTGGGAGTTAACACTGAAGCTTTCTTT
clone_size: .; v_call: TRBV28; d_call: TRBD2; j_call: TRBJ2-7; cdr3_aa: CASSFPSGSTYEQYF; cdr3_nt: TGTGCCAGCAGTTTTCCTAGCGGGTCAACCTACGAGCAGTACTTC
clone_size: .; v_call: TRBV7-3; d_call: .; j_call: TRBJ1-1; cdr3_aa: CASSLGVRGMNTEAFF; cdr3_nt: TGTGCCAGCAGCTTAGGGGTGCGGGGGATGAACACTGAAGCTTTCTTT
clone_size: .; v_call: TRBV4-3; d_call: .; j_call: TRBJ2-1; cdr3_aa: CASSQLLARNEQFF; cdr3_nt: TGCGCCAGCAGCCAGCTCCTAGCGAGGAATGAGCAGTTCTTC
clone_size: few; v_call: TRBV10-3; d_call: TRBD2; j_call: TRBJ2-1; cdr3_aa: CAIGGLARSYNEQFF; cdr3_nt: TGTGCCATCGGGGGACTAGCGCGTTCCTACAATGAGCAGTTCTTC
clone_size: .; v_call: TRBV7-2; d_call: TRBD1; j_call: TRBJ1-6; cdr3_aa: CASSLEGTGGWNSPLHF; cdr3_nt: TGTGCCAGCAGCTTAGAGGGGACAGGGGGCTGGAATTCACCCCTCCACTTT
clone_size: .; v_call: TRBV4-3; d_call: .; j_call: TRBJ1-2; cdr3_aa: CASSQGASSNYGYTF; cdr3_nt: TGCGCCAGCAGCCAAGGGGCCAGTTCTAACTATGGCTACACCTTC
clone_size: .; v_call: TRBV10-2; d_call: TRBD2; j_call: TRBJ2-5; cdr3_aa: CASRALGGLARETQYF; cdr3_nt: TGCGCCAGCAGGGCCCTAGGGGGACTAGCGAGGGAGACCCAGTACTTC
clone_size: .; v_call: TRBV5-1; d_call: .; j_call: TRBJ1-2; cdr3_aa: CASSLGDTSTTSYGYTF; cdr3_nt: TGCGCCAGCAGCTTGGGGGACACCTCCACCACGAGCTATGGCTACACCTTC
clone_size: .; v_call: TRBV9; d_call: .; j_call: TRBJ2-4; cdr3_aa: CASSDGGRNIQYF; cdr3_nt: TGTGCCAGCAGTGATGGAGGGCGGAACATTCAGTACTTC
clone_size: few; v_call: TRBV18; d_call: .; j_call: TRBJ2-5; cdr3_aa: CASSLWQGQETQYF; cdr3_nt: TGTGCCAGCTCACTCTGGCAGGGGCAAGAGACCCAGTACTTC
clone_size: .; v_call: TRBV11-2; d_call: .; j_call: TRBJ1-4; cdr3_aa: CASSLESGSGEKLFF; cdr3_nt: TGTGCCAGCAGCTTAGAGTCGGGGTCAGGCGAAAAACTGTTTTTT
clone_size: .; v_call: TRBV6-5; d_call: TRBD2; j_call: TRBJ2-7; cdr3_aa: CASTLAGDYEQYF; cdr3_nt: TGTGCCAGCACACTAGCGGGGGACTACGAGCAGTACTTC
clone_size: .; v_call: TRBV9; d_call: .; j_call: TRBJ1-1; cdr3_aa: CASSWAVNTEAFF; cdr3_nt: TGTGCCAGCAGTTGGGCCGTGAACACTGAAGCTTTCTTT
clone_size: .; v_call: TRBV10-3; d_call: TRBD2; j_call: TRBJ2-7; cdr3_aa: CAIQNSSGRAYEQYF; cdr3_nt: TGTGCCATCCAAAATAGTAGCGGGAGGGCCTACGAGCAGTACTTC
clone_size: .; v_call: TRBV4-2; d_call: TRBD2; j_call: TRBJ2-7; cdr3_aa: CASSQDSGGAYEQYF; cdr3_nt: TGTGCCAGCAGCCAAGATAGCGGGGGGGCCTACGAGCAGTACTTC
clone_size: .; v_call: TRBV7-8; d_call: .; j_call: TRBJ2-7; cdr3_aa: CASSLEYTGGKGDEQYF; cdr3_nt: TGTGCCAGCAGCTTAGAATATACGGGAGGCAAGGGGGACGAGCAGTACTTC
clone_size: .; v_call: TRBV6-5; d_call: .; j_call: TRBJ1-4; cdr3_aa: CASSYSSGGKLFF; cdr3_nt: TGTGCCAGCAGTTACTCAAGCGGGGGAAAACTGTTTTTT
clone_size: few; v_call: TRBV7-2; d_call: TRBD1; j_call: TRBJ2-5; cdr3_aa: CASSQGQGGQETQYF; cdr3_nt: TGTGCCAGCAGCCAAGGACAGGGGGGTCAAGAGACCCAGTACTTC
clone_size: .; v_call: TRBV28; d_call: TRBD1; j_call: TRBJ1-6; cdr3_aa: CASSSQGAGESPLHF; cdr3_nt: TGTGCCAGCAGTTCACAGGGGGCAGGGGAATCACCCCTCCACTTT
clone_size: .; v_call: TRBV30; d_call: TRBD1; j_call: TRBJ2-7; cdr3_aa: CAWSAQPDRVSWF; cdr3_nt: TGTGCCTGGAGTGCCCAACCCGACAGGGTCTCATGGTTC
clone_size: .; v_call: TRBV4-3; d_call: .; j_call: TRBJ2-7; cdr3_aa: CASSRKVPFAGDEQYF; cdr3_nt: TGCGCCAGCAGCCGCAAAGTCCCGTTCGCAGGGGACGAGCAGTACTTC
clone_size: .; v_call: TRBV28; d_call: TRBD1; j_call: TRBJ2-7; cdr3_aa: CASSLLLGQGNYEQYF; cdr3_nt: TGTGCCAGCAGTTTACTATTGGGACAGGGGAACTACGAGCAGTACTTC
clone_size: .; v_call: TRBV6-6; d_call: TRBD1; j_call: TRBJ1-2; cdr3_aa: CASSRGQGSYGYTF; cdr3_nt: TGTGCCAGCAGCCGGGGACAGGGGAGCTATGGCTACACCTTC
clone_size: .; v_call: TRBV9; d_call: .; j_call: TRBJ1-2; cdr3_aa: CASSVDRDYGYTF; cdr3_nt: TGTGCCAGCAGCGTCGACAGAGACTATGGCTACACCTTC
clone_size: .; v_call: TRBV19; d_call: .; j_call: TRBJ1-5; cdr3_aa: CATRQVHSNQPQHF; cdr3_nt: TGTGCCACCCGACAGGTCCATAGCAATCAGCCCCAGCATTTT
clone_size: .; v_call: TRBV6-5; d_call: .; j_call: TRBJ2-2; cdr3_aa: CASTPADHTGELFF; cdr3_nt: TGTGCCAGCACCCCAGCGGATCACACCGGGGAGCTGTTTTTT
clone_size: .; v_call: TRBV19; d_call: TRBD1; j_call: TRBJ1-5; cdr3_aa: CATRPDRVGNQPQHF; cdr3_nt: TGTGCCACACGACCAGACAGGGTTGGAAATCAGCCCCAGCATTTT